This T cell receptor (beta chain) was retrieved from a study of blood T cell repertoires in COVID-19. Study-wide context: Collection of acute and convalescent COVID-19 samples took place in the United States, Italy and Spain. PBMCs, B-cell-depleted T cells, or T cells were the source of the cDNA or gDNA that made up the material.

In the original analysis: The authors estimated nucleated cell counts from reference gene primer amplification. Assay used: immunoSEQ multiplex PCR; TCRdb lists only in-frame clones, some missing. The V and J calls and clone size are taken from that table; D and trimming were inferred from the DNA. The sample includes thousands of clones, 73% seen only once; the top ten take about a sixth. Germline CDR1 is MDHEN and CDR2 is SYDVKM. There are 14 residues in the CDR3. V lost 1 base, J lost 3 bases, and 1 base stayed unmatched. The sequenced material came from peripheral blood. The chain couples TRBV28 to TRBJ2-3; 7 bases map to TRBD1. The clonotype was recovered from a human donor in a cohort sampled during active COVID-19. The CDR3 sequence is CASSLLQGTDTQYF. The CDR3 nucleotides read TGTGCCAGCAGTTTATTACAGGGGACAGATACGCAGTATTTT.